This T cell receptor beta chain is drawn from a study of beta chain features in type 1 diabetes. Study results and limitations: Patients with Type 1 diabetes showed moderately but significantly shorter TCRB CDR3s in all four CD4+ subsets.

Germline V gene data show CDR1 as SGDLS and CDR2 as YYNGEE. This CDR3 is 13 amino acids long. The V segment lost 4 bases and the J segment 4 bases; nucleotides outside the gene matches: 4. As every portion of the isolated RNA was reverse transcribed, the sequencing read expressed TCRB transcripts. This table comes from immunoSEQ multiplex PCR, and its TCRdb copy is limited to in-frame clones, with some not included. The table includes 300,000 to 350,000 clones, approximately 15% detected once. This clone has just a few counts. Antigen: not known. The specimen was central memory CD4+ T cells from blood. This TCR derives from a man between 25 and 39 years old in good health. This chain uses TRBV9 with TRBJ2-5; TRBD2 matches at 7 bases. The CDR3 DNA follows: TGTGCCAGCAGCCCTCGCGGGAGAGAGACCCAGTACTTC. Its translation is CASSPRGRETQYF.